What follows are 32 T cell receptor beta chains derived from one specimen sequenced in a study of T cell repertoires in cytomegalovirus infection. TCRdb reprocessed the reads via MiXCR and lists one record per CDR3 protein. This sample has roughly 200,000 distinct CDR3 sequences; around 35% occur once, and the top ten carry approximately 60%. Which antigens these TCRs recognize remains unknown. The specimen comprised CD8+ T cells from cultured PBMCs, sampled from culture after CMV antigen stimulation. The origin of the receptors is a human donor in good health (CMV status not recorded). Some clones in this sample may be carry-over from other donors' samples.

J is TRBJ2-7 and V is TRBV5-1, with 7 positions matching TRBD2. Germline V gene sequence: CDR1 SGHRS, CDR2 YFSETQ. CDR3 size: 14 residues. V lost 4 bases to trimming and J lost 4 bases; unmatched junction nucleotides: 8. CDR3 sequence reads: CASSIRDGGYEQYF. The CDR3 DNA reads as TGCGCCAGCAGCATCCGGGACGGGGGGTACGAGCAGTACTTC. The full variable domain, in which reference TRBV5-1 and TRBJ2-7 provide the parts outside the CDR3, is KAGVTQTPRYLIKTRGQQVTLSCSPISGHRSVSWYQQTPGQGLQFLFEYFSETQRNKGNFPGRFSGRQFSNSRSEMNVSTLELGDSALYLCASSIRDGGYEQYFGPGTRLTVT.

V is TRBV11-2 and J is TRBJ2-1, with D hard to call. Trimming pared 1 base from V and 8 bases from J, leaving 15 bases between. The CDR3 runs to 15 residues. The germline gives CDR1 SGHAT, CDR2 FQNNGV. As DNA, the CDR3 is TGTGCCAGCAGCTTAGTCGAGTCTCTATACCATGAGCAGTTCTTC. The encoded protein is CASSLVESLYHEQFF.

V and J are TRBV7-9 and TRBJ2-5; 11 nucleotides agree with TRBD2. Trimming at V came to 4 bases and at J to 1 base, leaving 5 bases not matched to a gene. This CDR3 has 16 amino acids. The germline gives CDR1 SEHNR, CDR2 FQNEAQ (reference sequence). The DNA of the CDR3 is TGTGCCAGCAGCTCCTCCGGGACTAGCGGCCAAGAGACCCAGTACTTC. This translates into CASSSSGTSGQETQYF.

This clonotype appeared a few times. This chain links TRBV2 with TRBJ1-5; 9 bases are shared with TRBD1. Germline CDR1 reads SNHLY; CDR2 reads FYNNEI. The CDR3 is 15 residues long. The junction had 8 bases not matched to a gene; V was cut back by 6 bases and J by 5 bases. The CDR3 bases are TGTGCCAGCAGAGCCCAGACAGGGGGATATCAGCCCCAGCATTTT. This encodes CASRAQTGGYQPQHF.

The table lists this clonotype with a count of one. This chain connects TRBV28 to TRBJ2-3; TRBD2 might be the D (5 bases). Germline V CDR1 and CDR2: MDHEN, SYDVKM. The V end was cut by 1 base, the J end by 4 bases, with 15 bases between. The CDR3 totals 16 residues. The CDR3 DNA reads TGTGCCAGCAGTTTATCGGGAAGTCACCTCCCAGATACGCAGTATTTT. The encoded protein is CASSLSGSHLPDTQYF.

This chain connects TRBV28 to TRBJ2-1, with TRBD2 matching 7 bases. CDR1 and CDR2 from the germline V gene are MDHEN and SYDVKM. This CDR3 contains 14 residues. Unmatched junction bases numbered 8, after V lost 6 bases and J lost 6 bases. The CDR3 sequence: CASRLAGEGNEQFF. In DNA form, the CDR3 reads TGTGCCAGCAGACTGGCGGGAGAGGGCAATGAGCAGTTCTTC.

The chain uses TRBV7-6 and TRBJ2-1; 9 positions agree with TRBD2. Germline lookup yields CDR1 SGHVS and CDR2 FNYEAQ. This CDR3 has 16 amino acids. Trimming at V came to 1 base and at J to 6 bases, leaving 7 bases not matched to a gene. In DNA, the CDR3 is TGTGCCAGCAGCTTAGAGGCGGGGGGGGCCCTCAATGAGCAGTTCTTC. Residues: CASSLEAGGALNEQFF.

This clonotype occurred many times. The rearrangement uses TRBV9 and TRBJ1-1; D is possibly TRBD1 (6 bases). Germline loops: CDR1 SGDLS, CDR2 YYNGEE. The CDR3 is 15 amino acids. Trimming pared 4 bases from V and 4 bases from J, leaving 17 bases between. CDR3 nucleotides: TGTGCCAGCAGCCCTCTTACAGGGTATGGCACTGAAGCTTTCTTT. This translates into CASSPLTGYGTEAFF. The variable domain in full, with the rest retrieved from reference TRBV9 and TRBJ1-1, is DSGVTQTPKHLITATGQRVTLRCSPRSGDLSVYWYQQSLDQGLQFLIQYYNGEERAKGNILERFSAQQFPDLHSELNLSSLELGDSALYFCASSPLTGYGTEAFFGQGTRLTVV.

With regard to this clonotype: The junction shows a germline mismatch at one end, possibly a read error. CDR3 region: CASSLTGGRGANVLTF. For the CDR3, the DNA is TGTGCCAGCAGCCTAACAGGGGGTAGAGGGGCCAACGTCCTGACTTTC. This chain links TRBV7-3 with TRBJ2-6; 8 positions agree with TRBD1. Germline assignment: CDR1 SGHTA and CDR2 FQGTGA. This CDR3 contains 16 residues.

This rearrangement joins TRBV4-2 to TRBJ2-7, with D maybe TRBD2 (6 bases). The ends were cut back, 3 bases at V and 3 bases at J, with 12 bases in the middle. CDR1 is LGHNA and CDR2 is YNFKEQ in the germline V gene. The CDR3 length is 14 residues. CDR3 coding DNA: TGTGCCAGCAGCCAGCGCGGGGACCACTACGAGCAGTACTTC. This encodes CASSQRGDHYEQYF.

This clonotype was counted at least ten times. This rearrangement joins TRBV10-3 to TRBJ1-2; weak D call: TRBD1 (6 bases). Deletions cut 10 bases from V and 2 bases from J, with 14 bases between. This CDR3 contains 13 residues. Germline CDR1 reads ENHRY; CDR2 reads SYGVKD. The CDR3 region has the DNA TGTGCCACCACGGGGGCCATGAACTATGGCTACACCTTC. Residues: CATTGAMNYGYTF.

This clonotype was counted a few times. The chain is built from TRBV28 and TRBJ1-6, with TRBD1 matching over 7 bases. This CDR3 is 14 amino acids long. The germline V gene has CDR1 MDHEN and CDR2 SYDVKM. V was clipped by 5 bases and J by 9 bases; unmatched bases: 7. The CDR3 loop reads CASSLTGNGSPLHF. DNA for the CDR3: TGTGCCAGCAGTCTGACAGGGAATGGTTCACCCCTCCACTTT.

V usage is TRBV28 and J usage is TRBJ2-3; 10 positions match TRBD2. J was trimmed by 6 bases and V by 4 bases; bases with no gene match: 13. Germline V gene data show CDR1 as MDHEN and CDR2 as SYDVKM. This CDR3 contains 17 residues. The CDR3 region is CASSSLELAGVQDTQYF. In DNA form, the CDR3 reads TGTGCCAGCAGTTCCTTAGAGCTAGCGGGAGTGCAGGATACGCAGTATTTT.

This clonotype has a count of ten or more. V usage is TRBV7-8 and J usage is TRBJ1-4; D uncertain. V was pared by 3 bases and J by 0 bases, with 11 bases between. CDR3 length equals 16 residues. The germline gives CDR1 SGHVS, CDR2 FQNEAQ. The CDR3 loop is CASSFDRKATNEKLFF. The CDR3 DNA sequence: TGTGCCAGCAGCTTTGACCGAAAAGCAACTAATGAAAAACTGTTTTTT.

The chain uses TRBV5-4 and TRBJ1-1, with D hard to call. The CDR3 spans 14 residues. The germline V gene has CDR1 SGHNT and CDR2 YYREEE (reference sequence). The V end lost 4 bases, the J end lost 3 bases, and 13 bases lay between the germline ends. The CDR3 DNA sequence: TGTGCCAGCAGCCCCTTGGGCGAGTACACTGAAGCTTTCTTT. Translating gives CASSPLGEYTEAFF.

The chain is built from TRBV6-5 and TRBJ1-6; no definite D call. Germline V gene sequence: CDR1 MNHEY, CDR2 SVGAGI. The CDR3 runs to 16 residues. V gave up 5 bases and J gave up 10 bases, with 21 bases separating them. The CDR3 spells CASSDDTGNIVSPLHF. The CDR3 DNA reads as TGTGCCAGCAGTGACGACACCGGGAATATAGTGTCACCCCTCCACTTT.

This clonotype showed up just a few times. CDR3 DNA sequence: TGTGCCAGCAGGTCACGGACCGCCGAACAGCTGTTTTTT. Its translation: CASRSRTAEQLFF. The rearrangement joins TRBV7-4 to TRBJ2-2; D gene ambiguous. CDR3 length: 13 amino acids. V was trimmed by 6 bases and J by 12 bases, leaving 17 bases between them. In germline, CDR1 is SGHVT, CDR2 SQSDAQ.

The gene calls are TRBV5-6 and TRBJ1-4; a weak D match, TRBD1 (5 bases). The germline gives CDR1 SGHDT, CDR2 YYEEEE. There are 15 residues in the CDR3. The V gene lost 4 bases and the J gene lost 3 bases, with 13 bases spanning the gap. CDR3: CASSPRTLPNEKLFF. The CDR3, as DNA: TGTGCCAGCAGCCCCCGGACACTGCCTAATGAAAAACTGTTTTTT.

The rearrangement links TRBV11-3 to TRBJ2-2, with 10 positions matching TRBD2. Germline V gene lookup returns CDR1 SGHNT and CDR2 YENEEA. The CDR3 sequence is 16 residues long. J was trimmed by 1 base and V by 5 bases; bases with no gene match: 4. The CDR3 DNA sequence: TGTGCCAGCAGCCCCTGGACTAGCGGGAACACCGGGGAGCTGTTTTTT. It translates to CASSPWTSGNTGELFF.

There are a few counts of this clonotype. The chain recombines TRBV7-8 with TRBJ2-7; D possibly uses TRBD1 or TRBD2 (5 bases each). The germline V gene has CDR1 SGHVS and CDR2 FQNEAQ. Deletions cut 1 base from V and 3 bases from J, with 13 bases between. This CDR3 region has 15 residues. Here the CDR3 DNA reads TGTGCCAGCAGCTTAGAGCTGTCAGGGAGCTACGAGCAGTACTTC. Residues: CASSLELSGSYEQYF.

The chain has TRBV12-3 or TRBV12-4 and TRBJ1-5; the match to TRBD1 covers 10 bases. With 7 bases clipped from V and 4 bases from J, the junction kept 7 bases outside the gene matches. The CDR3 is made up of 15 amino acids. Here the CDR3 reads CASTSTGGPNQPQHF. Here the CDR3 DNA reads TGTGCCAGCACCTCGACAGGGGGCCCAAATCAGCCCCAGCATTTT.

The sample holds a few counts of this clonotype. This chain uses TRBV6-1 with TRBJ1-5; D not resolved. Trimming cost V 9 bases and J 5 bases, with 20 bases left between them. The CDR3 runs to 15 residues. Germline V gene lookup returns CDR1 MNHNS and CDR2 SASEGT. The CDR3 sequence: CASTPATTFYQPQHF. CDR3 sequence (DNA): TGTGCCAGTACTCCTGCCACGACGTTCTATCAGCCCCAGCATTTT.

Only a few counts were recorded for this clonotype. The rearrangement joins TRBV28 to TRBJ1-5; the D gene is possibly TRBD1 (6 bases). V lost 3 bases, J lost 7 bases, and 13 bases lay in between. The CDR3 consists of 14 residues. In germline, CDR1 is MDHEN, CDR2 SYDVKM. DNA for the CDR3: TGTGCCAGCAGTTTTAGGGGGTACGGGCAGCCCCAGCATTTT. Protein sequence: CASSFRGYGQPQHF.

J is TRBJ1-1 and V is TRBV6-1, with D possibly TRBD1 on 5 matching bases. Trimming cost V 2 bases and J 6 bases, with 10 bases left between them. The V gene's germline CDR1 is MNHNS and CDR2 SASEGT. This CDR3 comprises 13 residues. In DNA, the CDR3 is TGTGCCAGCAGTGAACCTGAAGGGGCTGAAGCTTTCTTT. Amino acids: CASSEPEGAEAFF.

The genes are TRBV15 and TRBJ1-2; a weak D match, TRBD1 (6 bases). V lost 0 bases, J lost 7 bases, and 24 bases lay in between. This CDR3 contains 18 residues. Germline V gene lookup returns CDR1 LNHNV and CDR2 YYDKDF (reference sequence). The CDR3 DNA reads as TGTGCCACCAGCAGAGACTCATCAGCCAGGGGAGCTTACGGTGGCTACACCTTC. As protein: CATSRDSSARGAYGGYTF.

The V gene is TRBV19, the J gene TRBJ1-1; maybe TRBD1 (5 bases). Trimming took off 5 bases at V and 0 bases at J, with 13 bases between the two ends. From germline, CDR1 is LNHDA and CDR2 SQIVND (reference sequence). The CDR3 extends over 15 amino acids. The CDR3 is CASSPGRPMNTEAFF. The CDR3 DNA follows: TGTGCCAGTAGTCCAGGGAGACCGATGAACACTGAAGCTTTCTTT.

This clonotype was seen a single time. V gene TRBV5-1 combines with J gene TRBJ2-1; D remains ambiguous. The germline V and J ends were trimmed by 2 bases and 5 bases, with 17 bases remaining between them. The V gene's germline CDR1 is SGHRS and CDR2 YFSETQ. The CDR3 consists of 16 residues. The CDR3 reads CASSLEVLIGNNEQFF. The CDR3 coding sequence is TGCGCCAGCAGCTTAGAGGTCCTCATAGGGAACAATGAGCAGTTCTTC.

This clonotype was counted only a few times. The rearrangement uses TRBV27 and TRBJ2-7; TRBD2 matches at 8 bases. Trimming took 3 bases from V and 7 from J; bases not matched to a gene: 11. The CDR3 is 15 amino acids. CDR1 is MNHEY and CDR2 is SMNVEV in the germline V gene (reference sequence). The CDR3 region has the DNA TGTGCCAGCAGTTTGCAACTAGCGGAGATGGAGGAGCAGTACTTC. It codes for CASSLQLAEMEEQYF.

DNA of the CDR3: TGTGCCAGCAGCTTAGAGGGACAGGGTCGGCATGAGCAGTTCTTC. Translation gives CASSLEGQGRHEQFF. The chain carries TRBV7-9 and TRBJ2-1; TRBD1 matches at 9 bases. The trim removed 1 base at V and 8 bases at J, leaving 6 bases unmatched. CDR3 length: 15 amino acids. In germline, CDR1 is SEHNR, CDR2 FQNEAQ (reference sequence).

This clonotype was observed a few times. The chain combines TRBV27 with TRBJ2-4; weak D call: TRBD2 (6 bases). V lost 6 bases and J lost 8, with 8 bases in between. The CDR3 length is 11 residues. The germline V gene has CDR1 MNHEY and CDR2 SMNVEV (reference sequence). CDR3 region: CASSSGDIQYF. Here the CDR3 DNA reads TGTGCCAGCAGCTCGGGAGACATTCAGTACTTC.

This clonotype was counted a single time. This chain joins TRBV7-3 and TRBJ2-7; 10 positions agree with TRBD2. The CDR3 consists of 17 residues. Unmatched junction bases numbered 14, after V lost 8 bases and J lost 1 base. Germline values: CDR1 SGHTA, CDR2 FQGTGA. CDR3: CASGDGLAGVKSYEQYF. The CDR3 nucleotides read TGTGCCAGCGGCGACGGGCTAGCGGGAGTGAAATCCTACGAGCAGTACTTC.

The genes are TRBV12-3 or TRBV12-4 and TRBJ2-5; TRBD2 matches at 11 bases. This CDR3 is built from 20 residues. V lost 0 bases, J lost 2 bases, and 14 bases stayed unmatched. The CDR3 is CASSLARIAGGRRAQETQYF. CDR3 nucleotide sequence: TGTGCCAGCAGTTTAGCGCGAATAGCGGGGGGGCGACGGGCACAAGAGACCCAGTACTTC.